These T cell receptor beta chains were read from a single sample in a study of beta chain features in type 1 diabetes. Using immunoSEQ multiplex PCR, the repertoire was profiled, and TCRdb retains in-frame clones only, with some absent. The sample has more than 100,000 clones; 25% to 35% are singletons. Sequenced: central memory CD4+ T cells from blood. The receptor set was obtained from a woman younger than 30 with type 1 diabetes. Each CDR3 is given without its conserved first and last residue. Fields, in order: J gene, V gene, CDR3 protein.

J: TRBJ1-2; V: TRBV28; CDR3: ASSQGAIFYGYT
J: TRBJ2-4; V: TRBV2; CDR3: ASSREGLDIQY
J: TRBJ2-1; V: TRBV19; CDR3: ASTSFGENEQF
J: TRBJ1-1; V: TRBV7-9; CDR3: ASSDRQGRRAF
J: TRBJ2-2; V: TRBV30; CDR3: AWSVLRTSMTGELF
J: TRBJ2-3; V: TRBV27; CDR3: ASRMQQADTQY
J: TRBJ2-7; V: TRBV10-3; CDR3: AISAGTASSYEQY
J: TRBJ1-5; V: TRBV28; CDR3: ASSPSVNMPQH
J: TRBJ1-5; V: TRBV6-6; CDR3: ASSYGGTASNQPQH
J: TRBJ2-1; V: TRBV20-1; CDR3: SASVYNEQF
J: TRBJ2-1; V: TRBV7-8; CDR3: ASSSGGAGAAYNEQF
J: TRBJ2-3; V: TRBV5-1; CDR3: ASSLGAVSSTDTQY
J: TRBJ1-1; V: TRBV29-1; CDR3: SVEEPGEVTEAF
J: TRBJ2-7; V: TRBV29-1; CDR3: SVGGEPSGISYEQY
J: TRBJ1-5; V: TRBV27; CDR3: ASSYYSTGEPQH
J: TRBJ1-5; V: TRBV7-2; CDR3: ASSPRTGDQPQH
J: TRBJ1-5; V: TRBV18; CDR3: ASSPTGSTQPQH
J: TRBJ1-5; V: TRBV25-1; CDR3: ASSEPNSRGASQPQH
J: TRBJ2-1; V: TRBV11-3; CDR3: ASSIAGAGNEQF
J: TRBJ1-4; V: TRBV5-1; CDR3: ASSPGRGNEKLF
J: TRBJ2-1; V: TRBV11-2; CDR3: ASSWGASGQIYNEQF
J: TRBJ2-1; V: TRBV30; CDR3: AWSVLVQGEQF
J: TRBJ2-7; V: TRBV10-1; CDR3: ASSSGRAGEQY
J: TRBJ1-4; V: TRBV30; CDR3: AWSNSVTGYEKLF
J: TRBJ2-1; V: TRBV6-6; CDR3: ASYAGTASNEQF
J: TRBJ2-1; V: TRBV11-3; CDR3: ASSPTLGKQF
J: TRBJ2-7; V: TRBV25-1; CDR3: ASSDLDRILGEQY
J: TRBJ1-3; V: TRBV28; CDR3: ASSISGGNTIY
J: TRBJ2-1; V: TRBV7-3; CDR3: ASSSRSAGGAARSYNEQF
J: TRBJ2-6; V: TRBV5-4; CDR3: ASSSGQGGSGANVLT
J: TRBJ2-1; V: TRBV5-1; CDR3: ASSPGLAGSYNEQF
J: TRBJ1-2; V: TRBV10-3; CDR3: AISERGALYT
J: TRBJ2-5; V: TRBV5-4; CDR3: ASSLMGGSLETQY
J: TRBJ2-5; V: TRBV28; CDR3: ASSTRTGLQETQY
J: TRBJ2-1; V: TRBV5-1; CDR3: ASSMTSSGEQF
J: TRBJ1-1; V: TRBV6-5; CDR3: ASSYSGQGPEAF
J: TRBJ2-1; V: TRBV4-3; CDR3: ASSQGLAGGREQF
J: TRBJ2-6; V: TRBV14; CDR3: ASSQDRAGANVLT
J: TRBJ2-1; V: TRBV2; CDR3: ASSDRPSSYNEQF
J: TRBJ1-2; V: TRBV30; CDR3: AWSSGELAYYT
J: TRBJ2-7; V: TRBV5-1; CDR3: ASSLSGQGAYEQY
J: TRBJ1-4; V: TRBV5-1; CDR3: ASSQGGSEKLF
J: TRBJ2-7; V: TRBV30; CDR3: AWSDRTGRYEQY